The TCR beta chain described here comes from a study of T cells in Graves' hyperthyroidism and ophthalmopathy. Findings and caveats of the study: A model of 13 V-J features distinguished ophthalmopathy from stable hyperthyroidism.

TCR beta CDR3 regions were amplified from RNA. When the TCR CDR3 underwent first-round RT-PCR, the HTBI primer set was used. TCRdb called the multiplex PCR reads again in MiXCR, with one record for every CDR3 protein. The repertoire holds 450,000 to 700,000 distinct CDR3 sequences, with around 42% as singletons. Diagnoses were established using clinical symptoms, serum thyroxine and TRAb, thyroid ultrasound and orbital computed tomography. Deletions cut 1 base from V and 5 bases from J, with 11 bases between. Germline V gene data show CDR1 as DFQATT and CDR2 as SNEGSKA (reference sequence). The CDR3 extends over 14 amino acids. As for this clonotype: No antigen is known for it.

The rearrangement joins TRBV20-1 to TRBJ2-2; D perhaps matches TRBD1 (6 bases). The receptor was derived from an adult woman with Graves' disease, either hyperthyroidism or ophthalmopathy (not recorded which). Sequencing was carried out using peripheral blood or thyroid tissue (not recorded which). The CDR3 loop is CSARGWQGTGELFF. For the CDR3, the DNA is TGCAGTGCTAGAGGATGGCAGGGGACCGGGGAGCTGTTTTTT.